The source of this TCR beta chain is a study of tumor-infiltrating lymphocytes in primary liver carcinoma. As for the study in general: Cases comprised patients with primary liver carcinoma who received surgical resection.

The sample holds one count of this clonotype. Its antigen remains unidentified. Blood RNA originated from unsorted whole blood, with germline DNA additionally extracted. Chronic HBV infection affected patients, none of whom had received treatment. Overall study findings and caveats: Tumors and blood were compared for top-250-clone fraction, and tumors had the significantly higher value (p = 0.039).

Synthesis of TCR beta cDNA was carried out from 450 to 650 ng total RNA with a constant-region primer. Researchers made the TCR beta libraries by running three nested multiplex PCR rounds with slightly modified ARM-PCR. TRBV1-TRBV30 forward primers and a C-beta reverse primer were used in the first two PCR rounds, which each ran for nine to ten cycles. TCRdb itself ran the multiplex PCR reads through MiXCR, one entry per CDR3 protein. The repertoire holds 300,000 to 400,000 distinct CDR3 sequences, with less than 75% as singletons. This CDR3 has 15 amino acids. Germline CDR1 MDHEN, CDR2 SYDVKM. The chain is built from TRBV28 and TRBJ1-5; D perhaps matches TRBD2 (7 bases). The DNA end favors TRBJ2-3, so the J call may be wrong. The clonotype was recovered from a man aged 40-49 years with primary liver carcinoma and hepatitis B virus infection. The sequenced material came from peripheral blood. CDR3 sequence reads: CASNLGGLSNQPQYF. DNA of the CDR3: TGTGCCAGCAATCTGGGGGGGCTTAGCAATCAGCCCCAGTATTTT.